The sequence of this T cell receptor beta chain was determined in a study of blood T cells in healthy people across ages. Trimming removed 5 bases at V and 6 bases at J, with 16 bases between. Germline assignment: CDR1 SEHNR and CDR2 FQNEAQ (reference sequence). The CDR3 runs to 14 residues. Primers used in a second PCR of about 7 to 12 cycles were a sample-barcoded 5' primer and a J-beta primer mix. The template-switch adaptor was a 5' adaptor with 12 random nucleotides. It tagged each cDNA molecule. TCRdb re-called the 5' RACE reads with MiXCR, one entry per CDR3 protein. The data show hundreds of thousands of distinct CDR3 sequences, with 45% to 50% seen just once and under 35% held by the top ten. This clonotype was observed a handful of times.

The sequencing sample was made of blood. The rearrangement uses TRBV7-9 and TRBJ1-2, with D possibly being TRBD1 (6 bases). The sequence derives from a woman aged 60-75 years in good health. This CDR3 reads CASSTETGGHGYTF. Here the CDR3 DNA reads TGTGCCAGCAGCACCGAGACAGGAGGACATGGCTACACCTTC.